Listed below are T cell receptor beta chains from one sample, sequenced in a study of T cell clones after liver transplantation. This table comes from immunoSEQ multiplex PCR, and its TCRdb copy is limited to in-frame clones, with some not included. Of about 72,000 clones listed, about 92% are singletons. The sample consisted of CD4+ T cells from blood, taken before liver transplant. These receptors came from a human donor who received a liver transplant. The CDR3 runs from the conserved cysteine through the conserved F or W. The order of the fields is D gene, J gene, V gene, clone size, CDR3 protein, CDR3 DNA. D genes are given only for firm matches. Clone size, where shown, is once, few, many, or a class for clones that have expanded.

d_gene: TRBD2
j_gene: TRBJ2-7
v_gene: TRBV5-1
abundance: .
CDR3aa: CASSSGLAGDSYEQYF
CDR3nt: TGCGCCAGCAGCTCTGGACTAGCGGGAGACTCCTACGAGCAGTACTTC

d_gene: TRBD2
j_gene: TRBJ2-3
v_gene: TRBV10-1
abundance: once
CDR3aa: CASRRAGENTQYF
CDR3nt: TGCGCCAGCAGGAGAGCGGGAGAGAATACGCAGTATTTT

d_gene: TRBD2
j_gene: TRBJ2-1
v_gene: TRBV7-9
abundance: .
CDR3aa: CASSYGTSEQFF
CDR3nt: TGTGCCAGCAGCTACGGGACTAGCGAGCAGTTCTTC

d_gene: TRBD2
j_gene: TRBJ2-7
v_gene: TRBV19
abundance: .
CDR3aa: CASQLAGLAGDLIF
CDR3nt: TGTGCCAGCCAACTAGCGGGACTAGCGGGAGACTTGATCTTC

d_gene: TRBD2
j_gene: TRBJ2-5
v_gene: TRBV19
abundance: few
CDR3aa: CASSIKASGQETQYF
CDR3nt: TGTGCCAGTAGTATTAAGGCTAGCGGGCAAGAGACCCAGTACTTC

d_gene: .
j_gene: TRBJ2-7
v_gene: TRBV7-7
abundance: .
CDR3aa: CASSAHPGSSYEQYF
CDR3nt: TGTGCTAGCAGCGCCCATCCGGGGAGCTCCTACGAGCAGTACTTC

d_gene: .
j_gene: TRBJ1-5
v_gene: TRBV5-1
abundance: .
CDR3aa: CASRPGAALGNQPQHF
CDR3nt: TGCGCCAGCAGGCCCGGCGCAGCCCTGGGCAATCAGCCCCAGCATTTT

d_gene: .
j_gene: TRBJ2-3
v_gene: TRBV20-1
abundance: .
CDR3aa: CSAYSGDTQYF
CDR3nt: TGCAGTGCCTACTCCGGGGATACGCAGTATTTT

d_gene: .
j_gene: TRBJ2-5
v_gene: TRBV6-1
abundance: .
CDR3aa: CASSEVETQYF
CDR3nt: TGTGCCAGCAGTGAAGTAGAGACCCAGTACTTC

d_gene: TRBD2
j_gene: TRBJ2-5
v_gene: TRBV7-2
abundance: few
CDR3aa: CARVKRERDPQRKGETQYF
CDR3nt: TGTGCCAGGGTAAAGCGGGAGAGGGACCCCCAACGGAAGGGGGAGACCCAGTACTTC

d_gene: TRBD1
j_gene: TRBJ1-2
v_gene: TRBV5-6
abundance: few
CDR3aa: CASSIGQGNYGYTF
CDR3nt: TGTGCCAGCAGCATTGGACAGGGTAACTATGGCTACACCTTC

d_gene: TRBD2
j_gene: TRBJ2-5
v_gene: TRBV9
abundance: .
CDR3aa: CASSVGGLAGVETQYF
CDR3nt: TGTGCCAGCAGCGTAGGGGGTCTAGCGGGAGTTGAGACCCAGTACTTC

d_gene: .
j_gene: TRBJ2-7
v_gene: TRBV7-3
abundance: .
CDR3aa: CASSAVGGASSYEQYF
CDR3nt: TGTGCCAGCAGCGCGGTCGGGGGCGCAAGCTCCTACGAGCAGTACTTC

d_gene: .
j_gene: TRBJ2-5
v_gene: TRBV28
abundance: .
CDR3aa: CASGQETQYF
CDR3nt: TGTGCCAGCGGCCAAGAGACCCAGTACTTC

d_gene: TRBD2
j_gene: TRBJ2-2
v_gene: TRBV29-1
abundance: .
CDR3aa: CSVRTSRYTGELFF
CDR3nt: TGCAGCGTTAGGACTAGCAGATACACCGGGGAGCTGTTTTTT

d_gene: .
j_gene: TRBJ1-5
v_gene: TRBV28
abundance: .
CDR3aa: CASSPERTGRGQPQHF
CDR3nt: TGTGCCAGCAGTCCAGAGAGGACGGGTCGGGGTCAGCCCCAGCATTTT

d_gene: TRBD1
j_gene: TRBJ1-4
v_gene: TRBV7-3
abundance: .
CDR3aa: CASSPGTGEKLFF
CDR3nt: TGTGCCAGCAGCCCCGGGACAGGTGAAAAACTGTTTTTT

d_gene: TRBD2
j_gene: TRBJ2-4
v_gene: TRBV15
abundance: .
CDR3aa: CATSRDGSGGNIQYF
CDR3nt: TGTGCCACCAGCAGAGACGGTAGCGGGGGAAACATTCAGTACTTC

d_gene: .
j_gene: TRBJ2-3
v_gene: TRBV9
abundance: .
CDR3aa: CASSVVDEPDTQYF
CDR3nt: TGTGCCAGCAGCGTAGTAGATGAGCCAGATACGCAGTATTTT

d_gene: .
j_gene: TRBJ2-2
v_gene: TRBV5-1
abundance: .
CDR3aa: CASSLATTRVGELFF
CDR3nt: TGCGCCAGCAGCTTGGCCACTACACGGGTCGGGGAGCTGTTTTTT